Listed here are 20 T cell receptor beta chains from one sample, sequenced in a study of CD8 T cells in ankylosing spondylitis. One entry per CDR3 protein, called by TCRdb with MiXCR from the 5' RACE reads. Among fewer than 500,000 distinct CDR3 sequences listed, under 25% were seen once. No antigen is known for these receptors. The study's findings and limits: Seven to nine highly homologous variants formed a TCR beta motif that appeared characteristic of ankylosing spondylitis blood.

The material sequenced was blood, either unsorted or a sorted T cell fraction (not recorded which). These receptors were taken from a male donor with ankylosing spondylitis.

A few counts support this clonotype. The genes are TRBV7-2 and TRBJ2-2, with D possibly being TRBD1 (5 bases). The V and J ends lost 1 base and 4 bases respectively, with 10 bases between them. Looked up from germline, CDR1 is SGHTA and CDR2 is FQGNSA. The CDR3 totals 15 residues. The CDR3 protein is CASSLDTGRTGELFF. In nucleotides, the CDR3 is TGTGCCAGCAGCTTAGATACAGGTCGCACCGGGGAGCTGTTTTTT.

The V call is TRBV5-1, the J call TRBJ2-4; the D gene is possibly TRBD1 (6 bases). V shed 3 bases and J shed 7 bases, with 17 bases lying between them. Germline-derived CDR1 and CDR2 are SGHRS and YFSETQ. This CDR3 has 15 residues. CDR3 bases: TGCGCCAGCAGCTACGGACAGAGGGTCTACAACATTCAGTACTTC. Its protein is CASSYGQRVYNIQYF.

The gene calls are TRBV29-1 and TRBJ1-1; D possibly corresponds to TRBD1 (6 bases). This CDR3 is built from 13 residues. Between the trimmed V and J ends, which lost 4 bases and 1 base, there was a span of 10 bases. The germline V gene has CDR1 SQVTM and CDR2 ANQGSEA. The CDR3 DNA follows: TGCAGCGTTGCAGGGGCCTGGAACACTGAAGCTTTCTTT. Translation gives CSVAGAWNTEAFF.

The rearrangement joins TRBV10-2 to TRBJ2-2, with TRBD1 matching over 8 bases. Trimming removed 9 bases from V and 9 bases from J; junction bases left unmatched: 9. The CDR3 is 13 amino acids. Germline CDR1 WSHSY, CDR2 SAAADI. The CDR3 coding sequence is TGCGCCAGTAAGGACAGGGAGGAACGGGAGCTGTTTTTT. Amino acids: CASKDREERELFF.

The chain employs TRBV25-1 and TRBJ2-1; D might be TRBD2 (6 bases). Germline V gives CDR1 MGHDK, CDR2 SYGVNS. Trimming stripped 5 bases from V and 4 bases from J, with 18 bases between. The CDR3 runs to 16 residues. CDR3 nucleotide sequence: TGTGCCAGCAGTTTTCCCGGGGTTGGGGGGTACAATGAGCAGTTCTTC. It codes for CASSFPGVGGYNEQFF.

V gene TRBV19 combines with J gene TRBJ1-1; 8 bases are shared with TRBD1. V was pared by 5 bases and J by 11 bases, with 7 bases of the junction left unmatched. The germline CDR1 and CDR2 sequences are LNHDA and SQIVND (reference sequence). CDR3 size: 12 residues. CDR3: CASSPADREAFF. The CDR3 coding sequence is TGTGCCAGTAGTCCTGCGGACAGGGAGGCTTTCTTT.

The chain has TRBV5-1 and TRBJ2-5, with D maybe TRBD1 (5 bases). The CDR3 is 14 residues long. Deletions cut 5 bases from V and 4 bases from J, with 15 bases between. CDR1 is SGHRS, CDR2 YFSETQ, per germline. The CDR3 nucleotides read TGCGCCAGCAGTGCTGCAGGGTGGCCAGAGACCCAGTACTTC. This sequence encodes CASSAAGWPETQYF.

The sample holds a few counts of this clonotype. This CDR3 reads CASSPGRDRAYSPLHF. The CDR3 nucleotides read TGTGCCAGCAGCCCAGGGCGAGACAGGGCGTATTCACCCCTCCACTTT. V usage is TRBV12-3 or TRBV12-4 and J usage is TRBJ1-6; TRBD1 agrees at 7 bases. The CDR3 is 16 residues long. V shed 6 bases, J shed 8 bases, and the junction held 13 bases outside the gene matches.

This chain links TRBV6-2 or TRBV6-3 with TRBJ2-3, with D possibly being TRBD1 (5 bases). The CDR3 covers 13 residues. Germline values: CDR1 MNHEY, CDR2 SVGEGT. Trimming took off 5 bases at V and 6 bases at J, with 12 bases between the two ends. Here the CDR3 reads CASSSQTADTQYF. CDR3 coding DNA: TGTGCCAGCAGTAGCCAGACAGCTGATACGCAGTATTTT.

The chain joins TRBV14 to TRBJ2-1; D not resolved. The germline gives CDR1 SGHDN, CDR2 FVKESK. The CDR3 runs 15 residues. V was shortened by 4 bases and J by 10 bases, with 20 bases between the two germline ends. CDR3 residues: CASSPTLASSREQFF. CDR3 nucleotides: TGTGCCAGCAGCCCCACCCTCGCCTCCAGTCGGGAGCAGTTCTTC.

This clonotype was seen repeatedly, ten times or more. V and J are TRBV12-3 or TRBV12-4 and TRBJ2-6; the D gene is possibly TRBD2 (6 bases). Trimming removed 1 base at V and 1 base at J, with 23 bases between. The CDR3 totals 21 residues. The CDR3 region is CASSLVPGLLNRGSGANVLTF. CDR3 in DNA: TGTGCCAGCAGTTTAGTTCCGGGACTCCTAAATAGGGGATCTGGGGCCAACGTCCTGACTTTC.

This rearrangement joins TRBV5-1 to TRBJ2-5; TRBD1 agrees at 11 bases. The CDR3 extends over 16 amino acids. CDR1 is SGHRS and CDR2 is YFSETQ in the germline V gene. After removal of 0 bases from V and 4 bases from J, the junction contained 5 bases not matched to a gene. DNA of the CDR3: TGCGCCAGCAGCTTGGAATCTGGGACAGGGGGAGAGACCCAGTACTTC. This translates into CASSLESGTGGETQYF.

Worth noting for this clonotype: A junction boundary mismatches the germline segment, possibly from a read error. The V call is TRBV7-2, the J call TRBJ2-1; 10 bases are shared with TRBD2. This CDR3 has 12 amino acids. Per germline, CDR1 SGHTA and CDR2 FQGNSA. The CDR3 DNA reads as TGTGCCAGCAGCGTAGCGGGAGGCCAGCAGTTCTTC. Its translation is CASSVAGGQQFF.

This clonotype was recorded a few times. The chain couples TRBV6-1 to TRBJ2-7; D is possibly TRBD2 (6 bases). Germline loops: CDR1 MNHNS, CDR2 SASEGT. The CDR3 length is 15 residues. Trimming took off 5 bases at V and 3 bases at J, with 17 bases between the two ends. The CDR3 is CASSPYRGFGYEQYF. The CDR3 DNA is TGTGCCAGCAGTCCCTACCGGGGGTTTGGCTACGAGCAGTACTTC.

This clonotype has only a few counts. The rearrangement uses TRBV20-1 and TRBJ2-7; 10 bases agree with TRBD2. Germline lookup yields CDR1 DFQATT and CDR2 SNEGSKA (reference sequence). The CDR3 is 14 residues long. J lost 6 bases, V lost 5 bases, and 10 bases had no gene match. CDR3 DNA sequence: TGCAGTGCTGGGGGGGGACTAGCGACTGGCGAGCAGTACTTC. As protein: CSAGGGLATGEQYF.

V and J are TRBV3-1 and TRBJ2-7, with D maybe TRBD1 (6 bases). Germline V CDR1 and CDR2: LGHDT, YNNKEL (reference sequence). The CDR3 has 15 amino acids. Trimming shortened V by 0 bases and J by 6 bases, and 15 bases separated the two germline ends. The CDR3 nucleotides read TGTGCCAGCAGCCAAGAAGGACAGACTTTTCTCGAGCAGTACTTC. It codes for CASSQEGQTFLEQYF.

V is TRBV29-1 and J is TRBJ2-3, with TRBD1 identical over 12 bases. This CDR3 comprises 14 residues. Germline CDR1 SQVTM, CDR2 ANQGSEA. The J segment lost 2 bases and the V segment lost 6 bases, leaving 3 bases of the junction unmatched. The CDR3 region has the DNA TGCAGCGTGGGGACAGGGGGCGTCACAGATACGCAGTATTTT. It is translated as CSVGTGGVTDTQYF.

The gene calls are TRBV7-2 and TRBJ2-3, with TRBD2 matching over 8 bases. The CDR3 extends over 16 amino acids. J gave up 0 bases and V 1 base, and 3 bases lay outside the gene matches. CDR1 and CDR2 (germline): SGHTA, FQGNSA. CDR3 nucleotide sequence: TGTGCCAGCAGCTTAGTAGCGGGGTTCAGCACAGATACGCAGTATTTT. This codes for CASSLVAGFSTDTQYF.

This clonotype has more than one count but fewer than ten. V and J are TRBV11-2 and TRBJ2-3; D gene ambiguous. With 2 bases removed from V and 7 bases from J, the gap between germline ends came to 19 bases. Germline V gives CDR1 SGHAT, CDR2 FQNNGV. The CDR3 contains 16 residues. The CDR3 protein is CASSLFPYTTGNTQYF. The CDR3 DNA sequence: TGTGCCAGCAGCTTATTTCCCTATACCACTGGAAATACGCAGTATTTT.

CDR3 nucleotides: TGCGCCAGCAGCTTGAGTCCGTCTTTCTCTGGAAACACCATATATTTT. Translating gives CASSLSPSFSGNTIYF. The chain employs TRBV5-1 and TRBJ1-3; D is unresolved. This CDR3 has 16 residues. The V gene's germline CDR1 is SGHRS and CDR2 YFSETQ. The V and J ends lost 1 base and 0 bases respectively, with 11 bases between them.